These 31 T cell receptor beta chains originate from one sample sequenced in a study of T-cell memory formation after mild COVID-19. Each CDR3 protein gets one entry after TCRdb re-called the 5' RACE reads with MiXCR. The repertoire has 57,000 or so distinct CDR3 sequences, 9.3% of them found once; the top ten carry 1.1%. The sequenced sample was PBMCs or a T cell subset sorted from them (not recorded which). The receptors here all came from a man aged 18 to 30 who had mild COVID-19 (a few samples of this study predate the infection). Cell type and time point are not known.

This clonotype was seen many times. The V call is TRBV7-2, the J call TRBJ2-7; the D gene is possibly TRBD1 (5 bases). CDR1 and CDR2 from the germline V gene are SGHTA and FQGNSA. The CDR3 is 12 residues long. Trimming left V 4 bases short and J 4 bases short, with 8 bases between. The CDR3 region is CASSSQGYEQYF. The CDR3 DNA follows: TGTGCCAGCAGCTCCCAGGGATACGAGCAGTACTTC.

V and J are TRBV7-2 and TRBJ1-5; D is uncertain. Germline loops: CDR1 SGHTA, CDR2 FQGNSA. The CDR3 runs 14 residues. V dropped 1 base and J dropped 4 bases, with 8 bases sitting between them. DNA for the CDR3: TGTGCCAGCAGCTTAGGGCAGACTAATCAGCCCCAGCATTTT. It is translated as CASSLGQTNQPQHF.

This clonotype has just a few counts. The chain combines TRBV7-8 with TRBJ1-5; the D gene is possibly TRBD1 (6 bases). Germline CDR1 SGHVS, CDR2 FQNEAQ. Trimming removed 5 bases at V and 5 bases at J, with 16 bases between. The CDR3 totals 15 residues. As DNA, the CDR3 is TGTGCCAGCAGCCGGGGCAGGGGAACGGATCAGCCCCAGCATTTT. This gives the protein CASSRGRGTDQPQHF.

This clonotype was counted only a few times. The chain carries TRBV5-1 and TRBJ2-5; perhaps TRBD1 as D (6 bases). Germline V CDR1 and CDR2: SGHRS, YFSETQ. Trimming took off 0 bases at V and 5 bases at J, with 14 bases between the two ends. This CDR3 contains 15 residues. The CDR3, as DNA: TGCGCCAGCAGCTTGGACTTCAGGGGTTCTGAGACCCAGTACTTC. This translates into CASSLDFRGSETQYF.

The chain carries TRBV4-3 and TRBJ2-1; D call uncertain. Trimming shortened V by 0 bases and J by 0 bases, and 6 bases separated the two germline ends. The germline CDR1 and CDR2 sequences are LGHNA and YSLEER. This CDR3 is built from 15 residues. In DNA, the CDR3 is TGCGCCAGCAGCCAAGAAACAAGCTCCTACAATGAGCAGTTCTTC. It translates to CASSQETSSYNEQFF.

Ten or more counts support this clonotype. The genes are TRBV11-2 and TRBJ2-3; maybe TRBD2 (6 bases). V dropped 8 bases and J dropped 2 bases, with 17 bases sitting between them. The CDR3 is 15 residues long. Germline V gene data show CDR1 as SGHAT and CDR2 as FQNNGV. The CDR3 is CASSLGGTHTDTQYF. Written as DNA, the CDR3 is TGTGCCAGCTCCTTGGGGGGTACCCACACAGATACGCAGTATTTT.

The V call is TRBV6-1, the J call TRBJ1-5; TRBD1 is a possible D gene (6 bases). Looked up from germline, CDR1 is MNHNS and CDR2 is SASEGT. The CDR3 spans 14 residues. Trimming pared 6 bases from V and 2 bases from J, leaving 11 bases between. CDR3 protein: CASSQGSGNQPQHF. The DNA of the CDR3 is TGTGCCAGCAGCCAGGGGTCGGGCAATCAGCCCCAGCATTTT.

Here the CDR3 reads CASTDLWAETQYF. The CDR3 region has the DNA TGTGCCAGCACCGACCTTTGGGCGGAGACCCAGTACTTC. The chain is built from TRBV7-9 and TRBJ2-5; D remains unclear. Germline V CDR1 and CDR2: SEHNR, FQNEAQ (reference sequence). This CDR3 contains 13 residues. Trimming took off 7 bases at V and 5 bases at J, with 14 bases between the two ends.

The V and J genes are TRBV12-5 and TRBJ1-1, with TRBD1 identical over 11 bases. CDR3 length: 14 residues. CDR1 and CDR2 from the germline V gene are LGHNT and FRNRAP. V was clipped by 7 bases and J by 4 bases; unmatched bases: 5. CDR3 DNA: TGTGCTAGTGCCTTGGACAGGGGGCCCACTGAAGCTTTCTTT. This gives the protein CASALDRGPTEAFF. Based on the CDR3 plus reference TRBV12-5 and TRBJ1-1, the full variable domain is DARVTQTPRHKVTEMGQEVTMRCQPILGHNTVFWYRQTMMQGLELLAYFRNRAPLDDSGMPKDRFSAEMPDATLATLKIQPSEPRDSAVYFCASALDRGPTEAFFGQGTRLTVV.

V gene TRBV10-2 combines with J gene TRBJ1-2; D might be TRBD1 (5 bases). This CDR3 contains 13 residues. The V end was cut by 2 bases, the J end by 8 bases, with 12 bases between. Germline assignment: CDR1 WSHSY and CDR2 SAAADI. The CDR3 nucleotides read TGCGCCAGCAGTGAGCAACCTGGGGGAGGCTACACCTTC. It translates to CASSEQPGGGYTF.

This chain joins TRBV4-3 and TRBJ1-2; TRBD1 agrees at 8 bases. The V segment lost 0 bases and the J segment 3 bases; nucleotides outside the gene matches: 9. Germline loops: CDR1 LGHNA, CDR2 YSLEER. This CDR3 spans 17 amino acids. As DNA, the CDR3 is TGCGCCAGCAGCCAAGACGACAGGGGAGAATTAGACTATGGCTACACCTTC. This gives the protein CASSQDDRGELDYGYTF.

V and J are TRBV7-2 and TRBJ2-3; no reliable D call. CDR3 size: 12 residues. The V end lost 2 bases, the J end lost 6 bases, and 6 bases lay between the germline ends. The germline gives CDR1 SGHTA, CDR2 FQGNSA. The CDR3 loop reads CASSLYADTQYF. For the CDR3, the DNA is TGTGCCAGCAGCTTATACGCGGATACGCAGTATTTT. The full variable domain, rest sourced from reference TRBV7-2 and TRBJ2-3, is GAGVSQSPSNKVTEKGKDVELRCDPISGHTALYWYRQSLGQGLEFLIYFQGNSAPDKSGLPSDRFSAERTGGSVSTLTIQRTQQEDSAVYLCASSLYADTQYFGPGTRLTVL.

The gene calls are TRBV6-1 and TRBJ1-1, with D hard to call. This CDR3 spans 15 amino acids. Per germline, CDR1 MNHNS and CDR2 SASEGT. V was trimmed by 7 bases and J by 4 bases, leaving 19 bases between them. CDR3 DNA sequence: TGTGCCAGCACTTCGATGGGTACGGCTTTCACTGAAGCTTTCTTT. Its protein product is CASTSMGTAFTEAFF.

The chain combines TRBV24-1 with TRBJ2-3; the match to TRBD2 covers 9 bases. The CDR3 runs to 16 residues. Per the germline V gene, CDR1 is KGHDR and CDR2 is SFDVKD. Unmatched junction bases numbered 9, after V lost 4 bases and J lost 5 bases. CDR3: CATSDESGGTRDTQYF. CDR3 nucleotide sequence: TGTGCCACCAGTGACGAGAGCGGGGGGACTCGAGATACGCAGTATTTT.

The CDR3 spells CASSSGLYEQYF. Written as DNA, the CDR3 is TGTGCCAGCAGTTCGGGTCTCTACGAGCAGTACTTC. V is TRBV6-2 or TRBV6-3 and J is TRBJ2-7; D ambiguous. CDR1 MNHEY and CDR2 SVGEGT come from the germline V gene. The length of the CDR3 is 12 residues. The V end was cut by 4 bases, the J end by 3 bases, with 7 bases between.

V gene TRBV11-2 combines with J gene TRBJ2-1; the D call may be TRBD1 or TRBD2 (5 bases each). The CDR3 extends over 16 amino acids. Trimming stripped 4 bases from V and 10 bases from J, with 23 bases between. Germline CDR1 is SGHAT and CDR2 is FQNNGV. In DNA, the CDR3 is TGTGCCAGCAGCTGGACAATTCTAGGACTGGGTCTCGAGCAGTTCTTC. It translates to CASSWTILGLGLEQFF.

CDR3 nucleotides: TGTGCCACCAGCGCCCCAGGGAGGGAAGAAGAAAAACTGTTTTTT. Its translation is CATSAPGREEEKLFF. The chain recombines TRBV15 with TRBJ1-4; tentative D call: TRBD1 (5 bases). V gave up 5 bases and J gave up 8 bases, with 18 bases separating them. The CDR3 spans 15 residues. From germline, CDR1 is LNHNV and CDR2 YYDKDF (reference sequence).

This clonotype was seen a few times. J is TRBJ2-5 and V is TRBV6-5, with 12 bases fitting TRBD2. The J segment lost 1 base and the V segment lost 6 bases, leaving 6 bases of the junction unmatched. This CDR3 has 16 residues. Germline values: CDR1 MNHEY, CDR2 SVGAGI. CDR3 DNA sequence: TGTGCCAGCAGACGAACTAGCGGGGGGATCCAAGAGACCCAGTACTTC. Encoded protein: CASRRTSGGIQETQYF.

This clonotype was seen many times. The chain has TRBV7-2 and TRBJ2-3; 14 bases match TRBD2. The CDR3 runs to 19 residues. V lost 5 bases and J lost 2; bases outside the gene matches: 12. Germline CDR1 is SGHTA and CDR2 is FQGNSA. The CDR3 here is CASSGLAGGMTLLTDTQYF. The CDR3 coding sequence is TGTGCCAGCAGCGGACTAGCGGGGGGCATGACCTTACTCACAGATACGCAGTATTTT.

This clonotype has a handful of counts. V and J are TRBV5-1 and TRBJ1-2; TRBD1 matches 9 bases. The CDR3 consists of 14 residues. V dropped 3 bases and J dropped 6; count of bases not matched to a gene: 6. The germline gives CDR1 SGHRS, CDR2 YFSETQ. The CDR3 region has the DNA TGCGCCAGCAGCTCGCAACAGGGGGCGGATGGCTACACCTTC. Its protein is CASSSQQGADGYTF.

This clonotype came up many times. This chain links TRBV4-1 with TRBJ2-3, with 9 bases identical to TRBD1. This CDR3 has 15 residues. Germline loops: CDR1 MGHRA, CDR2 YSYEKL. V trimming: 4 bases; J trimming: 1 base; junction bases outside the gene matches: 3. The CDR3 protein is CASSLRTGGTDTQYF. Here the CDR3 DNA reads TGCGCCAGCAGCCTCCGGACAGGGGGCACAGATACGCAGTATTTT.

In its sample, this clonotype was seen a few times. The rearrangement uses TRBV6-2 or TRBV6-3 and TRBJ2-7; D tentatively fits TRBD1 or TRBD2 (6 bases each). V lost 8 bases, J lost 3 bases, and 29 bases lay in between. This CDR3 is built from 18 residues. Germline values: CDR1 MNHEY, CDR2 SVGEGT. The CDR3 DNA reads TGTGCCAGCTTCTCGGGGCGGCAACCTCGTAGGGGGGTCTACGAGCAGTACGTC. It yields the protein CASFSGRQPRRGVYEQYV.

This clonotype was seen repeatedly, ten times or more. The chain recombines TRBV27 with TRBJ2-2; 7 positions agree with TRBD2. CDR1 MNHEY and CDR2 SMNVEV come from the germline V gene (reference sequence). Trimming removed 8 bases from V and 7 bases from J; junction bases left unmatched: 16. The CDR3 has 16 amino acids. The CDR3 DNA follows: TGTGCCAGCTTGAATTTGGGAAGCCGGGAGGTCGGGGAGCTGTTTTTT. Amino acid sequence: CASLNLGSREVGELFF.

This clonotype has a handful of counts. The chain recombines TRBV7-8 with TRBJ2-1; no firm D call. This CDR3 spans 19 amino acids. Trimming pared 1 base from V and 1 base from J, leaving 20 bases between. Germline lookup yields CDR1 SGHVS and CDR2 FQNEAQ. CDR3 nucleotides: TGTGCCAGCAGCTTAGACGTCCGATTAGTCTACGAGTCCTACAATGAGCAGTTCTTC. It encodes CASSLDVRLVYESYNEQFF. The variable domain in full, with the rest retrieved from reference TRBV7-8 and TRBJ2-1, is GAGVSQSPRYKVAKRGQDVALRCDPISGHVSLFWYQQALGQGPEFLTYFQNEAQLDKSGLPSDRFFAERPEGSVSTLKIQRTQQEDSAVYLCASSLDVRLVYESYNEQFFGPGTRLTVL.

In this sample, this clonotype turned up a few times. The chain recombines TRBV7-2 with TRBJ1-1; TRBD1 might be the D (6 bases). This CDR3 contains 14 residues. Germline V lookup: CDR1 SGHTA, CDR2 FQGNSA. The V and J ends lost 7 bases and 2 bases respectively, with 14 bases between them. The CDR3 reads CASTSRTENTEAFF. The CDR3 DNA sequence: TGTGCCAGCACCTCTCGGACAGAAAACACTGAAGCTTTCTTT. Full variable domain (outside the CDR3, taken from reference TRBV7-2 and TRBJ1-1): GAGVSQSPSNKVTEKGKDVELRCDPISGHTALYWYRQSLGQGLEFLIYFQGNSAPDKSGLPSDRFSAERTGGSVSTLTIQRTQQEDSAVYLCASTSRTENTEAFFGQGTRLTVV.

The chain uses TRBV24-1 and TRBJ1-2; 7 bases align to TRBD1. Germline lookup yields CDR1 KGHDR and CDR2 SFDVKD. V trimming: 1 base; J trimming: 3 bases; junction bases outside the gene matches: 1. CDR3 size: 14 residues. The CDR3 here is CATSDFGQDYGYTF. The CDR3 DNA sequence: TGTGCCACCAGTGATTTTGGACAGGACTATGGCTACACCTTC.

This clonotype came up many times. The V and J genes are TRBV4-3 and TRBJ2-5; the match to TRBD1 covers 7 bases. CDR1 and CDR2 from the germline V gene are LGHNA and YSLEER. Unmatched junction bases numbered 4, after V lost 6 bases and J lost 3 bases. The CDR3 spans 13 residues. CDR3 protein: CASRRTGEETQYF. The CDR3, as DNA: TGCGCCAGCAGGCGTACAGGGGAAGAGACCCAGTACTTC.

This rearrangement joins TRBV20-1 to TRBJ2-5, with TRBD1 matching over 7 bases. The CDR3 extends over 14 amino acids. The germline V gene encodes CDR1 DFQATT and CDR2 SNEGSKA (reference sequence). V shed 5 bases and J 3 bases; nucleotides not matched to a gene: 9. The CDR3 DNA reads TGCAGTGCTGTCTCCGGGACAGAAAAAGAGACCCAGTACTTC. This gives the protein CSAVSGTEKETQYF.

The chain couples TRBV29-1 to TRBJ1-2; 9 bases map to TRBD1. Trimming took 2 bases from V and 8 from J; bases not matched to a gene: 3. This CDR3 comprises 12 residues. Germline CDR1 is SQVTM and CDR2 is ANQGSEA. CDR3 region: CSVESTGGGYTF. CDR3 bases: TGCAGCGTTGAATCGACAGGGGGAGGCTACACCTTC.

The rearrangement joins TRBV24-1 to TRBJ2-3, with D unresolved. The CDR3 totals 12 residues. The V gene lost 7 bases and the J gene lost 4 bases, with 8 bases spanning the gap. Germline values: CDR1 KGHDR, CDR2 SFDVKD. CDR3 sequence (DNA): TGTGCCACCAGGGACCAGGCAGATACGCAGTATTTT. This encodes CATRDQADTQYF.

The chain carries TRBV12-5 and TRBJ1-4, with a tentative D call TRBD1 (5 bases). The CDR3 length is 15 residues. Germline CDR1 reads LGHNT; CDR2 reads FRNRAP. Trimming took 2 bases from V and 4 from J, leaving 11 bases between them. CDR3 region: CASGLKSRDNEKLFF. CDR3 nucleotides: TGTGCTAGTGGTTTGAAAAGCAGGGATAATGAAAAACTGTTTTTT. The full variable domain, with the rest looked up from reference TRBV12-5 and TRBJ1-4, is DARVTQTPRHKVTEMGQEVTMRCQPILGHNTVFWYRQTMMQGLELLAYFRNRAPLDDSGMPKDRFSAEMPDATLATLKIQPSEPRDSAVYFCASGLKSRDNEKLFFGSGTQLSVL.